This T cell receptor beta chain was found in a study of type 1 regulatory T cells. TCRdb reprocessed the reads with MiXCR, giving one entry per CDR3 protein. Counted here are about 67,000 distinct CDR3 sequences, approximately 47% occurring once; the ten biggest clones make up about 2.1%. A note on this clonotype: Its antigen is not identified.

CDR3 length equals 13 residues. V dropped 3 bases and J dropped 2 bases, with 6 bases sitting between them. CDR1 is MDHEN and CDR2 is SYDVKM in the germline V gene. The source is a human donor in good health. The chain joins TRBV28 to TRBJ2-3; D not certain. The sequencing sample was made of cultured non-Tr1 T cells, either the whole culture or a sorted T cell fraction (not recorded which). The CDR3 DNA sequence: TGTGCCAGCAGTTTGGAATACACAGATACGCAGTATTTT. Protein product: CASSLEYTDTQYF. Full variable domain (remainder filled in from reference TRBV28 and TRBJ2-3): DVKVTQSSRYLVKRTGEKVFLECVQDMDHENMFWYRQDPGLGLRLIYFSYDVKMKEKGDIPEGYSVSREKKERFSLILESASTNQTSMYLCASSLEYTDTQYFGPGTRLTVL.